These 3 T cell receptor beta chains originate from one sample sequenced in a study of cytomegalovirus exposure and HLA in healthy donors. TCRdb keeps only in-frame clones here, not all; method: immunoSEQ multiplex PCR. The sample lists some 130,000 clones, roughly nine tenths occurring once. Specimen: PBMCs. Source of these receptors: a young woman in good health and CMV-seronegative.

The J gene is TRBJ2-1, the V gene TRBV7-6; the D is unclear. The CDR3 length is 15 residues. V was shortened by 2 bases and J by 8 bases, with 16 bases between the two germline ends. Germline CDR1 SGHVS, CDR2 FNYEAQ. CDR3 sequence reads: CASSLMSLVLHEQFF. CDR3 nucleotide sequence: TGTGCCAGCAGCTTAATGAGTCTAGTTCTCCATGAGCAGTTCTTC.

The chain joins TRBV6-5 to TRBJ1-1; D is ambiguous. The CDR3 length is 16 residues. Germline V lookup: CDR1 MNHEY, CDR2 SVGAGI. V was clipped by 1 base and J by 4 bases, with 16 bases between them. The CDR3 DNA follows: TGTGCCAGCAGTTACTATGGGCCGGGATCTGGCACTGAAGCTTTCTTT. Protein: CASSYYGPGSGTEAFF.

V and J are TRBV2 and TRBJ1-1, with 7 bases aligning to TRBD1. Germline V lookup: CDR1 SNHLY, CDR2 FYNNEI. V shed 6 bases and J 2 bases; nucleotides not matched to a gene: 6. CDR3 length: 14 amino acids. DNA of the CDR3: TGTGCCAGCAGCCAGACAGGGACAAACACTGAAGCTTTCTTT. Translated: CASSQTGTNTEAFF.